These 24 T cell receptor beta chains were sequenced from one sample in a study of T cells in Graves' hyperthyroidism and ophthalmopathy. Authors of the study amplified TCR beta CDR3 regions from RNA transcripts. HTBI primers drove first-round RT-PCR of the TCR CDR3. TCRdb re-derived calls from the multiplex PCR reads in MiXCR, one entry per CDR3 protein. The sample records more than 350,000 distinct CDR3 sequences, under 15% being singletons. Material for sequencing was blood. Receptors were obtained from a woman aged 30 to 39 with Graves' hyperthyroidism.

This clonotype was seen many times. J is TRBJ1-1 and V is TRBV29-1, with a weak D call TRBD1 (6 bases). CDR1 and CDR2 (germline): SQVTM, ANQGSEA. The V end lost 6 bases, the J end lost 1 base, and 9 bases lay between the germline ends. CDR3 length: 12 residues. DNA for the CDR3: TGCAGCGTACTACAGGGGAACACTGAAGCTTTCTTT. It is translated as CSVLQGNTEAFF.

This chain connects TRBV2 to TRBJ1-1, with a tentative D call TRBD1 (5 bases). Per germline, CDR1 SNHLY and CDR2 FYNNEI. This CDR3 contains 12 residues. The CDR3: CALGGGGTEAFF. CDR3 coding DNA: TGTGCTCTCGGGGGTGGGGGCACTGAAGCTTTCTTT.

This clonotype occurred a few times. The V call is TRBV18, the J call TRBJ2-3, with 8 nucleotides matching TRBD2. CDR3 length equals 17 residues. After removal of 0 bases from V and 3 bases from J, the junction contained 8 bases not matched to a gene. CDR1 is KGHSH and CDR2 is LQKENI in the germline V gene. The CDR3 DNA follows: TGTGCCAGCTCACCACCGTCGGGCGGGAGGCGAACAGATACGCAGTATTTT. Its translation: CASSPPSGGRRTDTQYF.

J is TRBJ2-1 and V is TRBV19, with TRBD1 matching over 7 bases. After removal of 7 bases from V and 0 bases from J, the junction contained 6 bases not matched to a gene. The CDR3 sequence is 15 residues long. CDR1 LNHDA and CDR2 SQIVND come from the germline V gene (reference sequence). For the CDR3, the DNA is TGTGCCAGTACGTATCGACAGGGCTCCTACAATGAGCAGTTCTTC. Its protein product is CASTYRQGSYNEQFF.

The chain recombines TRBV3-1 with TRBJ2-7; 7 nucleotides match TRBD2. The CDR3 is 14 residues long. The germline CDR1 and CDR2 sequences are LGHDT and YNNKEL (reference sequence). The ends lost 4 bases at V and 6 bases at J; junction bases unmatched: 9. Here the CDR3 reads CASSPRTSLGEQYF. The CDR3 bases are TGTGCCAGCAGCCCGAGGACTAGTTTGGGCGAGCAGTACTTC.

At least ten counts were recorded for this clonotype. The gene calls are TRBV3-1 and TRBJ1-1; unclear D gene. The germline V gene encodes CDR1 LGHDT and CDR2 YNNKEL (reference sequence). The germline V and J ends were trimmed by 4 bases and 3 bases, with 12 bases remaining between them. This CDR3 is 14 amino acids long. Here the CDR3 reads CASSPWATDTEAFF. CDR3 nucleotide sequence: TGTGCCAGCAGCCCCTGGGCAACGGACACTGAAGCTTTCTTT.

This clonotype has ten or more counts. The chain has TRBV28 and TRBJ2-7; a weak D match, TRBD1 (5 bases). CDR1 and CDR2 (germline): MDHEN, SYDVKM. The germline V and J ends were trimmed by 7 bases and 6 bases, with 25 bases remaining between them. This CDR3 has 16 residues. The CDR3 nucleotides are TGTGCCAGCACCCAACTCCAGTGGAGAGGCCAGGGCGAGCAGTACTTC. Translated, it gives CASTQLQWRGQGEQYF.

This clonotype was detected only a few times. This sequence joins TRBV20-1 and TRBJ2-6; weak D call: TRBD2 (6 bases). Trimming stripped 3 bases from V and 0 bases from J, with 12 bases between. Germline CDR1 is DFQATT and CDR2 is SNEGSKA (reference sequence). CDR3 size: 16 residues. The CDR3 nucleotides are TGCAGTGCTAGGGGAGGCCTCCTCTCTGGGGCCAACGTCCTGACTTTC. This translates into CSARGGLLSGANVLTF.

This clonotype has just a few counts. The rearrangement links TRBV19 to TRBJ2-1, with 9 bases that match TRBD1. The CDR3 loop spans 19 amino acids. Germline CDR1 is LNHDA and CDR2 is SQIVND (reference sequence). V was pared by 7 bases and J by 3 bases, with 19 bases of the junction left unmatched. The CDR3 nucleotides are TGTGCCAGTATCGATACCTTTAACCGGGACAGGGATAACTACAATGAGCAGTTCTTC. Protein: CASIDTFNRDRDNYNEQFF.

There are many counts of this clonotype. V is TRBV30 and J is TRBJ1-5; D remains ambiguous. Germline loops: CDR1 GTSNPN, CDR2 SVGIG (reference sequence). The CDR3 totals 14 residues. The ends were cut back, 0 bases at V and 4 bases at J, with 10 bases in the middle. The CDR3 protein is CAWSVSGWNQPQHF. The CDR3 DNA sequence: TGTGCCTGGAGTGTAAGTGGGTGGAATCAGCCCCAGCATTTT.

This clonotype appeared many times. The chain employs TRBV28 and TRBJ1-1; TRBD1 is a possible D gene (5 bases). The CDR3 is made up of 15 amino acids. Germline V gives CDR1 MDHEN, CDR2 SYDVKM. V was shortened by 5 bases and J by 0 bases, with 13 bases between the two germline ends. For the CDR3, the DNA is TGTGCCAGCAGTCCCCCGACAGTTATGAACACTGAAGCTTTCTTT. It encodes CASSPPTVMNTEAFF. The whole variable domain, filled in from reference TRBV28 and TRBJ1-1, reads DVKVTQSSRYLVKRTGEKVFLECVQDMDHENMFWYRQDPGLGLRLIYFSYDVKMKEKGDIPEGYSVSREKKERFSLILESASTNQTSMYLCASSPPTVMNTEAFFGQGTRLTVV.

This clonotype was counted many times. The CDR3 DNA reads as TGTGCCAGCACCTACGACAGGGACGGTTACAATGAGCAGTTCTTC. Protein: CASTYDRDGYNEQFF. This chain links TRBV27 with TRBJ2-1; 7 bases map to TRBD1. There are 15 residues in the CDR3. The J segment lost 4 bases and the V segment lost 7 bases, leaving 10 bases of the junction unmatched. Germline assignment: CDR1 MNHEY and CDR2 SMNVEV (reference sequence).

The genes are TRBV28 and TRBJ2-7; the D is unclear. CDR3 length: 14 residues. V was clipped by 7 bases and J by 2 bases, with 15 bases between them. Germline-derived CDR1 and CDR2 are MDHEN and SYDVKM. In DNA, the CDR3 is TGTGCCAGCACCGAAACGCCACTGACCTACGAGCAGTACTTC. The encoded protein is CASTETPLTYEQYF.

Concerning this clonotype itself: One junction end does not reproduce the germline sequence, and a read error may be involved. The chain joins TRBV5-1 to TRBJ2-1, with 10 bases lining up with TRBD2. The CDR3 has 16 amino acids. From germline, CDR1 is SGHRS and CDR2 YFSETQ. The CDR3 DNA sequence: TGCGCCAGCAGCTCTTCCAGCGGGAGGGCCTACGATGAGCAGTTCTTC. Translation gives CASSSSSGRAYDEQFF.

This clonotype has at least ten counts. CDR3 sequence reads: CASEASARPYNEQFF. The CDR3 bases are TGTGCCAGCGAAGCTAGCGCCCGTCCCTACAATGAGCAGTTCTTC. The chain couples TRBV27 to TRBJ2-1, with a weak D call TRBD2 (6 bases). Per germline, CDR1 MNHEY and CDR2 SMNVEV (reference sequence). The V end was cut by 8 bases, the J end by 2 bases, with 16 bases between. The CDR3 sequence is 15 residues long.

This clonotype was detected only a few times. J is TRBJ1-1 and V is TRBV28, with a possible D match to TRBD1 (5 bases). V was trimmed by 4 bases and J by 4 bases, leaving 10 bases between them. This CDR3 is 13 amino acids long. CDR1 is MDHEN, CDR2 SYDVKM, per germline. The CDR3 nucleotides are TGTGCCAGCAGTTCTCTCAGGGCCACTGAAGCTTTCTTT. It specifies CASSSLRATEAFF.

This clonotype was seen more than once but under ten times. This chain joins TRBV6-5 and TRBJ1-1; tentatively, D is TRBD1 (6 bases). From germline, CDR1 is MNHEY and CDR2 SVGAGI. The length of the CDR3 is 16 residues. The V gene lost 2 bases and the J gene lost 2 bases, with 15 bases spanning the gap. CDR3 region: CASSYGVAGENTEAFF. The DNA of the CDR3 is TGTGCCAGCAGTTACGGTGTGGCAGGGGAAAACACTGAAGCTTTCTTT.

This clonotype was observed a handful of times. This rearrangement joins TRBV20-1 to TRBJ1-4, with 8 bases matching TRBD1. The CDR3 is made up of 16 amino acids. V was pared by 3 bases and J by 0 bases, with 6 bases of the junction left unmatched. Germline values: CDR1 DFQATT, CDR2 SNEGSKA (reference sequence). CDR3 DNA: TGCAGTGCTAGCAGGACAGGGCTTGCAACTAATGAAAAACTGTTTTTT. Protein sequence: CSASRTGLATNEKLFF.

This clonotype showed up just a few times. This chain uses TRBV14 with TRBJ2-7, with a tentative D call TRBD1 (6 bases). There are 15 residues in the CDR3. Germline V gene data show CDR1 as SGHDN and CDR2 as FVKESK. V was cut by 5 bases and J by 4 bases, with 18 bases left in between. CDR3 nucleotides: TGTGCCAGCAGCGAGGGTCGGCAGGGGTGGTACGAGCAGTACTTC. Protein sequence: CASSEGRQGWYEQYF.

The sample holds a few counts of this clonotype. CDR3 DNA sequence: TGTGCCAGTAGTCCGCGGGGAGGGATGGGCACAGATACGCAGTATTTT. This codes for CASSPRGGMGTDTQYF. This chain uses TRBV19 with TRBJ2-3; TRBD2 matches at 7 bases. CDR3 length: 16 amino acids. V gave up 5 bases and J gave up 1 base; unmatched junction bases: 9. Looked up from germline, CDR1 is LNHDA and CDR2 is SQIVND (reference sequence).

This clonotype was seen at least ten times. J is TRBJ2-1 and V is TRBV5-1; 8 positions agree with TRBD1. This CDR3 contains 15 residues. After removal of 4 bases from V and 8 bases from J, the junction contained 11 bases not matched to a gene. Looked up from germline, CDR1 is SGHRS and CDR2 is YFSETQ. CDR3 sequence: CASSPDSGGGDEQFF. The CDR3 DNA sequence: TGCGCCAGCAGCCCGGACTCAGGGGGCGGCGATGAGCAGTTCTTC. The whole variable domain, filled in from reference TRBV5-1 and TRBJ2-1, reads KAGVTQTPRYLIKTRGQQVTLSCSPISGHRSVSWYQQTPGQGLQFLFEYFSETQRNKGNFPGRFSGRQFSNSRSEMNVSTLELGDSALYLCASSPDSGGGDEQFFGPGTRLTVL.

This clonotype was recorded at least ten times. The J gene is TRBJ2-5, the V gene TRBV6-6; unclear D gene. V lost 0 bases and J lost 4, with 21 bases in between. The CDR3 runs 18 residues. Germline assignment: CDR1 MNHNY and CDR2 SVGAGI (reference sequence). CDR3 amino acids: CASSYSLGIVAFGETQYF. CDR3 nucleotide sequence: TGTGCCAGCAGTTACTCCTTGGGTATCGTGGCGTTTGGAGAGACCCAGTACTTC.

V and J are TRBV12-3 or TRBV12-4 and TRBJ2-7; weak D call: TRBD2 (6 bases). With 3 bases removed from V and 0 bases from J, the gap between germline ends came to 21 bases. The length of the CDR3 is 18 residues. This CDR3 reads CASSFRRADTTSSYEQYF. In nucleotides, the CDR3 is TGTGCCAGCAGTTTTAGGAGGGCCGATACGACAAGCTCCTACGAGCAGTACTTC.

The sample holds many counts of this clonotype. The chain is built from TRBV6-1 and TRBJ1-1; 7 bases match TRBD1. V lost 1 base and J lost 0; bases outside the gene matches: 5. The CDR3 totals 16 residues. Germline CDR1 and CDR2: MNHNS and SASEGT. The CDR3 is CASSEVGGQMNTEAFF. Here the CDR3 DNA reads TGTGCCAGCAGTGAAGTGGGGGGACAGATGAACACTGAAGCTTTCTTT.